This T cell receptor (beta chain) derives from a study of CD8+ T cells in alopecia areata. Germline loops: CDR1 SNHLY, CDR2 FYNNEI. This CDR3 contains 16 residues. V gave up 1 base and J gave up 0 bases; unmatched junction bases: 4. RNA was extracted and reverse transcribed into cDNA as the sequencing template. The repertoire was sequenced with immunoSEQ multiplex PCR; TCRdb's copy has only in-frame clones and lacks some. The data contain about 56,000 clones, roughly 96% of them singletons. This chain connects TRBV2 to TRBJ2-3; 7 positions match TRBD1. Sequenced here: CD8+ T cells sorted from blood, sampled at week 0. This TCR derives from a human donor with alopecia areata. The CDR3, as DNA: TGTGCCAGCAGTGAAGTGGACAGGCCGAGCACAGATACGCAGTATTTT. Translating gives CASSEVDRPSTDTQYF.